This T cell receptor beta chain was observed in a study of HIV-infected patients and healthy controls (dated by TCRdb to the mid-2010s). Background for the entire study: Whether deep TCR repertoire sequencing of small blood samples from HIV patients could capture immune perturbation and reconstitution was tested in the study. The study at large found these results: Healthy control repertoires showed roughly threefold more distinct CDR3s and higher Shannon diversity than untreated HIV+ repertoires. Processing was restricted to sixteen HIV-infected individuals, which the authors judged to be a major constraint on the generalizability of the findings. Significantly higher mean Gini indices were seen in HIV-infected repertoires than in controls, possibly reflecting oligoclonality. MAIT cell alpha-chain CDR3s were present at high frequency in healthy controls but severely depleted in HIV+ repertoires. Most CMV-associated CDR3s became more frequent during therapy, although their change was not significant, whereas HIV-associated CDR3s showed a significant decrease in frequency. Significantly different mean usage between HIV-infected patients and controls was observed for eight alpha and eight beta V genes. The study cohorts differed slightly in age and sex profile, but those differences did not account for the observed differences in diversity. Donor HLA types were not determined in the study. In size-matched repertoire data, the apparent post-therapy recovery of the Gini index in HIV-infected patients was not replicated. In the samples, alpha-beta chain pairing was left undetermined. Using whole blood restricted sequencing depth and prevented separating the dynamics of distinct T-cell subpopulations. More CDR3s were shared between individuals among healthy controls than among HIV+ patients, as measured by Jaccard index and by the count of highly shared sequences. Comparisons were complicated by unequal numbers of distinct sequences between patients and controls, and rare events from HIV-infected data were overweighted by size-matching.

The sample holds many counts of this clonotype. Its cognate antigen has yet to be identified. Base qualities are missing; no much larger clone stands one base away. Whole blood was used without cell fractionation, so the repertoire reflected all unsorted peripheral T cells. As controls, about nine uninfected healthy donors were sampled, and a few of those donors gave samples twice, about three months apart. For RNA extraction, 2.5 ml of peripheral blood was drawn into Tempus tubes. Residual genomic DNA was removed with the TURBO-DNase kit and globin mRNA was depleted with GLOBINclear. Using SuperScript III with primers targeting the alpha and beta constant regions, around 550 ng of RNA was reverse transcribed. Alpha and beta chain libraries were generated separately via chain-specific third strand synthesis with multiplexing indices. The protocol used a single primer pair to amplify all rearrangements within a chain, which avoided primer bias, and attached molecular barcodes to each cDNA molecule. T4 RNA Ligase 1 joined purified cDNA to a 5' RACE adapter that carried a random hexamer and the SP2 sequencing primer site. Second strand synthesis was primed from the SP2 site with Phusion polymerase, using slow temperature ramps to favor optimal annealing. Joined together, two random hexamer sequences that had both been added before amplification formed the 12-nucleotide barcode of each molecule. An amplification PCR of 23 cycles with P5s and P7 primers came after a short first PCR that had added P5 and P7 adapter elements plus a second index. A total of roughly 30 PCR cycles were applied to the libraries, which were quantified on a Qubit, sized on a Bioanalyzer, and diluted to about 4 nM. Sequencing of the normalized libraries was performed on an Illumina MiSeq with 2 x 250 paired-end kits. Into 9.5 to 10 ul Tris-Cl, the reverse transcription reactions were eluted following cleanup on MinElute columns. A 1:1 ratio of AMPure XP beads was used to clean the adapter ligations after they had run for around 25 hours at 16 degrees C. The study's own analysis went as follows. A modified Decombinator that output V, J, insert and barcode information was used to process the demultiplexed FASTQ files. Any sequence that shared a barcode yet differed from the dominant sequence was discarded as an error, and the number of original cDNA molecules was estimated by counting barcodes clustered at Levenshtein distance 3. The R packages ineq, vegan, igraph and RCytoscape were used for downstream analyses, together with IMGT nomenclature and CDR3 definitions. To avoid skew from clonal expansion, each TCR was counted once, and V gene usage was computed over distinct sequences. Whenever two unique CDR3 amino acid sequences within a donor differed by a single Levenshtein edit, similarity networks linked them. In the repertoires, a search was made for a compiled set of published HIV-specific CDR3s (more than 90 alpha, approximately 700 beta) and CMV-specific CDR3s (under 14 alpha, approximately 250 beta). Random subsampling to size-matched repertoires showed patients' decreased diversity was not caused by their lower sequence numbers. TCRdb reanalyzed the raw reads on its own, using fastp at Q25 for trimming and MiXCR for clone calling, and kept in-frame beta chains. CDR3 protein duplicates are merged, each entry listing the most common genes and DNA. These V and J calls rely on TCRdb rather than the paper's analysis. The sample table contains about 10,000 distinct CDR3 sequences; only one count was recorded for under 6% of them. Roughly 8% of the sample is in the top ten clones.

From a lookup of the germline V gene, CDR1 and CDR2 are MGHRA and YSYEKL. V sheds 2 bases and J sheds 7 bases, leaving 16 bases between their ends. Inclusive of the bounding cysteine and phenylalanine, the CDR3 is 15 residues long. Just the 45-base CDR3 DNA is kept, in frame starting at base 1. The TCR comes from an adult in good health. Recombination joined TRBV4-1 with TRBJ2-3, with no D gene named confidently. Sequencing was carried out using blood. The CDR3: CASSQPAILSNTQYF. The nucleotide sequence reads as follows: TGCGCCAGCAGCCAACCAGCTATATTATCCAATACGCAGTATTTT.